The sequence of this T cell receptor (beta chain) was determined in a study of blood T cells in healthy people across ages. It was with a sample-barcoded 5' primer and a J-beta primer mix that a second PCR of roughly 6 to 11 cycles was run. TCRdb reanalysed the 5' RACE reads using MiXCR and keeps one entry per CDR3 protein. The table records some 1,500,000 distinct CDR3 sequences, about 42% of them present only once. Germline CDR1 and CDR2: DFQATT and SNEGSKA (reference sequence). The CDR3 has 14 residues. Sequenced sample: blood. The chain employs TRBV20-1 and TRBJ2-4; possible D gene TRBD1, 6 bases. Matching the DNA end better, TRBJ2-7 makes the J call doubtful. This clonotype was sampled from a woman under 30 in good health. The chain's CDR3 is CSARLTGSRGEQYF. CDR3 DNA sequence: TGCAGTGCTAGATTGACAGGATCAAGGGGCGAGCAGTACTTC.